These T cell receptor beta chains were read from a single sample in a study of cytomegalovirus exposure and HLA in healthy donors. TCRdb keeps only in-frame clones here, not all; method: immunoSEQ multiplex PCR. The table has 100,000 to 150,000 clones, roughly 80% seen once. Sequencing was done on a sample of PBMCs. The receptor source for this set is a man younger than 35 in good health and CMV-seronegative. Both conserved end residues are part of each CDR3. Fields, in order: clone size, D gene, V gene, J gene, CDR3 protein, CDR3 DNA. D genes are given only for firm matches. Expanded clones are given a class, and other clones once, few, many or no size at all.

abundance: few; d_gene: -; v_gene: TRBV5-1; j_gene: TRBJ1-1; CDR3aa: CASRSGNIHTEAFF; CDR3nt: TGCGCCAGCAGGTCGGGGAATATCCACACTGAAGCTTTCTTT
abundance: once; d_gene: -; v_gene: TRBV7-2; j_gene: TRBJ2-5; CDR3aa: CASSLALGLQGEQYF; CDR3nt: TGTGCCAGCAGCTTGGCCCTGGGACTCCAAGGGGAGCAGTACTTC
abundance: -; d_gene: -; v_gene: TRBV7-2; j_gene: TRBJ1-1; CDR3aa: CASSLRRAVNTEAFF; CDR3nt: TGTGCCAGCAGCTTAAGGAGGGCCGTAAACACTGAAGCTTTCTTT
abundance: -; d_gene: -; v_gene: TRBV5-4; j_gene: TRBJ2-6; CDR3aa: CASSLGGVRSGANVLTF; CDR3nt: TGTGCCAGCAGCTTGGGGGGGGTTAGGTCTGGGGCCAACGTCCTGACTTTC
abundance: -; d_gene: -; v_gene: TRBV27; j_gene: TRBJ2-5; CDR3aa: CASSLNPRQETQYF; CDR3nt: TGTGCCAGCAGTTTAAACCCGCGGCAAGAGACCCAGTACTTC
abundance: -; d_gene: -; v_gene: TRBV10-3; j_gene: TRBJ2-7; CDR3aa: CAISVAGSYEQYF; CDR3nt: TGTGCCATCAGTGTCGCAGGGTCCTACGAGCAGTACTTC
abundance: -; d_gene: TRBD2; v_gene: TRBV5-1; j_gene: TRBJ2-3; CDR3aa: CASSPGLAGGTDTQYF; CDR3nt: TGCGCCAGCAGCCCGGGACTAGCGGGGGGCACAGATACGCAGTATTTT
abundance: -; d_gene: -; v_gene: TRBV7-3; j_gene: TRBJ2-3; CDR3aa: CASSLRVNTDTQYF; CDR3nt: TGTGCCAGCAGCTTACGGGTTAACACAGATACGCAGTATTTT
abundance: -; d_gene: TRBD1; v_gene: TRBV5-1; j_gene: TRBJ1-1; CDR3aa: CASSPGWQGARMNTEAFF; CDR3nt: TGCGCCAGCAGCCCGGGGTGGCAGGGGGCGCGGATGAACACTGAAGCTTTCTTT
abundance: few; d_gene: -; v_gene: TRBV19; j_gene: TRBJ1-4; CDR3aa: CASSLRVWETNEKLFF; CDR3nt: TGTGCCAGTAGTCTCAGGGTTTGGGAAACTAATGAAAAACTGTTTTTT
abundance: -; d_gene: TRBD1; v_gene: TRBV6-5; j_gene: TRBJ1-1; CDR3aa: CASSYSTGRRNTEAFF; CDR3nt: TGTGCCAGCAGTTACTCGACAGGGAGGAGGAACACTGAAGCTTTCTTT
abundance: once; d_gene: TRBD1; v_gene: TRBV5-1; j_gene: TRBJ2-3; CDR3aa: CASSLEGARDTQYF; CDR3nt: TGCGCCAGCAGCTTGGAGGGGGCAAGAGATACGCAGTATTTT
abundance: -; d_gene: -; v_gene: TRBV6-1; j_gene: TRBJ1-5; CDR3aa: CASSEYHHLTHAGARWDQPQHF; CDR3nt: TGTGCCAGCAGTGAATATCACCATTTAACACATGCGGGGGCGCGTTGGGATCAGCCCCAGCATTTT
abundance: -; d_gene: -; v_gene: TRBV5-5; j_gene: TRBJ2-1; CDR3aa: CASSLLGVKNNEQFF; CDR3nt: TGTGCCAGCAGCTTATTGGGAGTAAAGAACAATGAGCAGTTCTTC
abundance: -; d_gene: -; v_gene: TRBV2; j_gene: TRBJ2-1; CDR3aa: CASRKGGAPGEQFF; CDR3nt: TGTGCCAGCAGAAAAGGGGGAGCCCCTGGTGAGCAGTTCTTC
abundance: -; d_gene: TRBD1; v_gene: TRBV19; j_gene: TRBJ2-6; CDR3aa: CASSGQGAIVSGANVLTF; CDR3nt: TGTGCCAGTAGCGGACAGGGGGCGATCGTCTCTGGGGCCAACGTCCTGACTTTC
abundance: -; d_gene: TRBD1; v_gene: TRBV11-2; j_gene: TRBJ1-2; CDR3aa: CASSLEGTGNGYTF; CDR3nt: TGTGCCAGCAGCTTAGAGGGGACAGGGAATGGCTACACCTTC
abundance: once; d_gene: TRBD1; v_gene: TRBV7-2; j_gene: TRBJ1-2; CDR3aa: CASSLGQGDYGYTF; CDR3nt: TGTGCCAGCAGCCTAGGACAGGGTGACTATGGCTACACCTTC
abundance: -; d_gene: -; v_gene: TRBV27; j_gene: TRBJ2-1; CDR3aa: CASSFGQRSYNEQFF; CDR3nt: TGTGCCAGCAGTTTTGGACAACGCTCCTACAATGAGCAGTTCTTC
abundance: -; d_gene: TRBD1; v_gene: TRBV2; j_gene: TRBJ1-1; CDR3aa: CASSPGTVTEAFF; CDR3nt: TGTGCCAGCAGCCCCGGGACAGTCACTGAAGCTTTCTTT